This is a list of T cell receptor beta chains from one sample in a study of vaccination effects on CD4 cells after COVID-19. These receptors are not linked to any known antigen. Assay used: immunoSEQ multiplex PCR; TCRdb lists only in-frame clones, some missing. The sample yields tens of thousands of clones, over 65% seen once. The source material was CD4+ T cells from PBMCs cultured without peptide, sampled after COVID-19 vaccination. These receptors were obtained from a human donor who had a prior SARS-CoV-2 infection. Both conserved end residues are part of each CDR3. The D gene is left open where the match is weak. Some rows mark clone size as missing; the rest say once, few, many or name a class of expanded clone.

d_call: TRBD1; clone_size: .; v_call: TRBV9; j_call: TRBJ2-1; cdr3_aa: CASSRLQGAWRNEQFF; cdr3_nt: TGTGCCAGCAGCCGATTACAGGGGGCCTGGAGAAATGAGCAGTTCTTC
d_call: .; clone_size: .; v_call: TRBV11-3; j_call: TRBJ1-1; cdr3_aa: CASSLIGADTEAFF; cdr3_nt: TGTGCCAGCAGCTTAATTGGGGCTGACACTGAAGCTTTCTTT
d_call: .; clone_size: .; v_call: TRBV5-1; j_call: TRBJ2-5; cdr3_aa: CASSWDQGGSRETQYF; cdr3_nt: TGCGCCAGCAGCTGGGATCAGGGTGGGTCACGAGAGACCCAGTACTTC
d_call: TRBD1; clone_size: .; v_call: TRBV7-2; j_call: TRBJ2-7; cdr3_aa: CASSFDRVYEQYF; cdr3_nt: TGTGCCAGCAGCTTCGACAGGGTCTACGAGCAGTACTTC
d_call: .; clone_size: .; v_call: TRBV6-5; j_call: TRBJ1-1; cdr3_aa: CASLLSVNTEAFF; cdr3_nt: TGTGCCAGCCTTCTCTCCGTGAACACTGAAGCTTTCTTT
d_call: .; clone_size: .; v_call: TRBV7-3; j_call: TRBJ2-1; cdr3_aa: CASSLDVADSYNEQFF; cdr3_nt: TGTGCCAGCAGCTTAGATGTGGCGGACTCCTACAATGAGCAGTTCTTC
d_call: .; clone_size: .; v_call: TRBV5-5; j_call: TRBJ2-7; cdr3_aa: CASSLAGSSYEQYF; cdr3_nt: TGTGCCAGCAGCTTGGCGGGGAGCTCCTACGAGCAGTACTTC
d_call: .; clone_size: .; v_call: TRBV11-2; j_call: TRBJ1-1; cdr3_aa: CASSLDRVGTEAFF; cdr3_nt: TGTGCCAGCAGCTTAGACAGGGTGGGGACTGAAGCTTTCTTT
d_call: .; clone_size: .; v_call: TRBV18; j_call: TRBJ2-5; cdr3_aa: CASSLTLFQETQYF; cdr3_nt: TGTGCCAGCTCACTGACTCTGTTTCAAGAGACCCAGTACTTC
d_call: TRBD1; clone_size: .; v_call: TRBV6-8; j_call: TRBJ1-5; cdr3_aa: CASLYYSLAPGQGYSNQPQHF; cdr3_nt: TGTGCCTCCCTTTACTATTCTTTGGCCCCGGGACAGGGCTATAGCAATCAGCCCCAGCATTTT
d_call: .; clone_size: few; v_call: TRBV19; j_call: TRBJ2-3; cdr3_aa: CASSATYRSPSTDTQYF; cdr3_nt: TGTGCCAGTTCCGCAACCTACAGGTCTCCTAGCACAGATACGCAGTATTTT
d_call: .; clone_size: .; v_call: TRBV18; j_call: TRBJ1-5; cdr3_aa: CASSPMSNQDQPQHF; cdr3_nt: TGTGCCAGCTCACCAATGAGTAACCAAGATCAGCCCCAGCATTTT
d_call: TRBD2; clone_size: .; v_call: TRBV7-2; j_call: TRBJ2-3; cdr3_aa: CASSLMGTSGTDTQYF; cdr3_nt: TGTGCCAGCAGCTTAATGGGGACTAGCGGCACAGATACGCAGTATTTT
d_call: TRBD1; clone_size: .; v_call: TRBV4-2; j_call: TRBJ1-4; cdr3_aa: CASSRETGSEKLFF; cdr3_nt: TGTGCCAGCAGCCGTGAGACAGGGAGCGAAAAACTGTTTTTT
d_call: TRBD1; clone_size: .; v_call: TRBV4-1; j_call: TRBJ2-1; cdr3_aa: CASSRGQGAWNEQFF; cdr3_nt: TGCGCCAGCAGCCGTGGGCAGGGGGCTTGGAATGAGCAGTTCTTC
d_call: TRBD1; clone_size: .; v_call: TRBV3-1/TRBV3-2; j_call: TRBJ1-2; cdr3_aa: CASSQTGQGGGYTF; cdr3_nt: TGTGCCAGCAGCCAAACTGGACAGGGGGGCGGCTACACCTTC
d_call: .; clone_size: few; v_call: TRBV19; j_call: TRBJ2-7; cdr3_aa: CASRTGLGGEQYF; cdr3_nt: TGTGCCAGTAGAACGGGACTTGGAGGCGAGCAGTACTTC
d_call: TRBD1; clone_size: .; v_call: TRBV5-6; j_call: TRBJ1-4; cdr3_aa: CASSLRTGWDEKLFF; cdr3_nt: TGTGCCAGCAGCTTGCGGACAGGGTGGGATGAAAAACTGTTTTTT
d_call: TRBD2; clone_size: .; v_call: TRBV5-1; j_call: TRBJ2-2; cdr3_aa: CASSLAVAGAANTGELFF; cdr3_nt: TGCGCCAGCAGCTTGGCTGTAGCGGGGGCCGCGAACACCGGGGAGCTGTTTTTT
d_call: TRBD1; clone_size: once; v_call: TRBV24-1; j_call: TRBJ1-5; cdr3_aa: CATSGMTDREQPQHF; cdr3_nt: TGTGCCACCAGTGGCATGACAGACAGGGAACAGCCCCAGCATTTT